The clone carrying this T cell receptor (beta chain) was counted a few times. These data are taken from a study of blood T cells in healthy people across ages. For the study at large: Capturing about one barcoded beta molecule per two T cells was achieved by template switching.

The germline V gene encodes CDR1 SGHTA and CDR2 FQGNSA. This CDR3 spans 16 amino acids. V lost 6 bases to trimming and J lost 7 bases; unmatched junction nucleotides: 10. For every donor, a draw yielded 7.5 to 10 milliliters of peripheral blood. The authors ran a second PCR of roughly 6 to 12 cycles using a sample-barcoded 5' primer and a J-beta primer mix. TCRdb analysed the 5' RACE reads with MiXCR anew, one entry per CDR3 protein. The data contain about 640,000 distinct CDR3 sequences, about 43% of them singletons. The specimen was blood. The genes are TRBV7-2 and TRBJ1-6; 9 positions match TRBD1. This TCR derives from a man aged 80 or over in good health. CDR3 loop: CASRPMPGQGNSPLHF. The CDR3, as DNA: TGTGCCAGCAGGCCAATGCCGGGACAGGGAAATTCACCCCTCCACTTT. Using reference TRBV7-2 and TRBJ1-6 for the parts outside the CDR3, the full variable domain is GAGVSQSPSNKVTEKGKDVELRCDPISGHTALYWYRQSLGQGLEFLIYFQGNSAPDKSGLPSDRFSAERTGGSVSTLTIQRTQQEDSAVYLCASRPMPGQGNSPLHFGNGTRLTVT.